This entry lists 17 T cell receptor beta chains sequenced from one sample in a study of T cell repertoires in cytomegalovirus infection. TCRdb processed the reads anew with MiXCR; each CDR3 protein has one entry. The data hold approximately 500,000 distinct CDR3 sequences, with around 35% observed a single time. Antigens of these TCRs are unknown. Specimen: cultured PBMCs, collected from culture after CMV antigen stimulation. All receptors come from a human donor in good health (CMV status not recorded). Some clones in this sample may be carry-over from other donors' samples.

This chain connects TRBV20-1 to TRBJ2-3, with D unclear. The CDR3 runs 16 residues. Trimming left V 1 base short and J 1 base short, with 15 bases between. Germline CDR1 and CDR2: DFQATT and SNEGSKA (reference sequence). CDR3 coding DNA: TGCAGTGCTAGAGTTCCCTACGAGGCACGCACAGATACGCAGTATTTT. Amino acids: CSARVPYEARTDTQYF.

The chain couples TRBV19 to TRBJ2-2; TRBD2 might be the D (5 bases). The CDR3 has 15 residues. CDR1 is LNHDA and CDR2 is SQIVND in the germline V gene (reference sequence). Trimming took 5 bases from V and 5 from J, leaving 15 bases between them. Here the CDR3 reads CASSPGLARTGELFF. The DNA for the CDR3 is TGTGCCAGTAGTCCCGGCCTAGCTCGTACCGGGGAGCTGTTTTTT.

The rearrangement joins TRBV20-1 to TRBJ2-5, with D tentatively TRBD2 (7 bases). V was shortened by 5 bases and J by 2 bases, with 18 bases between the two germline ends. Per germline, CDR1 DFQATT and CDR2 SNEGSKA (reference sequence). This CDR3 contains 15 residues. CDR3 protein: CSADEGEGTQETQYF. The CDR3 nucleotides are TGCAGTGCTGACGAGGGGGAGGGAACGCAAGAGACCCAGTACTTC.

The chain uses TRBV7-2 and TRBJ2-2; 9 bases match TRBD2. The germline CDR1 and CDR2 sequences are SGHTA and FQGNSA. The CDR3 contains 15 residues. The ends lost 7 bases at V and 6 bases at J; junction bases unmatched: 9. The CDR3 reads CASKLAGALPGELFF. CDR3 nucleotide sequence: TGTGCCAGCAAGTTAGCGGGAGCCCTCCCCGGGGAGCTGTTTTTT.

This rearrangement joins TRBV12-3 or TRBV12-4 to TRBJ2-7, with D uncertain. CDR3 length: 18 amino acids. The germline V and J ends were trimmed by 8 bases and 2 bases, with 28 bases remaining between them. The CDR3 region is CASPWARTNFGPTYEQYV. CDR3 DNA: TGTGCCAGCCCTTGGGCGAGGACGAATTTCGGGCCTACCTACGAGCAGTACGTC.

This clonotype was recorded a few times. The V gene is TRBV12-3 or TRBV12-4, the J gene TRBJ2-3; weak D call: TRBD2 (6 bases). This CDR3 has 14 residues. The V end was cut by 1 base, the J end by 4 bases, with 9 bases between. CDR3 loop: CASSLVAAPDTQYF. DNA of the CDR3: TGTGCCAGCAGTTTAGTAGCGGCCCCAGATACGCAGTATTTT.

The chain uses TRBV30 and TRBJ1-3; D is uncertain. This CDR3 contains 16 residues. V dropped 0 bases and J dropped 0 bases, with 12 bases sitting between them. Germline V CDR1 and CDR2: GTSNPN, SVGIG (reference sequence). The CDR3 loop is CAWSVSASSSGNTIYF. The CDR3 DNA follows: TGTGCCTGGAGTGTAAGCGCGAGCAGCTCTGGAAACACCATATATTTT.

This clonotype was seen only a few times. DNA for the CDR3: TGTGCCAGCAATCAGGGGCTCCGGACTGAAGCTTTCTTT. It encodes CASNQGLRTEAFF. The chain combines TRBV6-5 with TRBJ1-1, with D tentatively TRBD1 (6 bases). In germline, CDR1 is MNHEY, CDR2 SVGAGI. Trimming removed 7 bases from V and 5 bases from J, with 14 bases in between. The length of the CDR3 is 13 residues.

This clonotype was found a few times. The V gene is TRBV7-2, the J gene TRBJ1-5, with D uncertain. Germline V gene lookup returns CDR1 SGHTA and CDR2 FQGNSA. This CDR3 is 15 amino acids long. The germline V and J ends were trimmed by 3 bases and 0 bases, with 9 bases remaining between them. CDR3 nucleotides: TGTGCCAGCAGCTTTCAGGTGGCTAGCAATCAGCCCCAGCATTTT. Its protein is CASSFQVASNQPQHF.

The chain carries TRBV20-1 and TRBJ2-3, with TRBD2 matching over 10 bases. The length of the CDR3 is 13 residues. Trimming took 6 bases from V and 5 from J; bases not matched to a gene: 5. CDR1 and CDR2 (germline): DFQATT, SNEGSKA (reference sequence). As DNA, the CDR3 is TGCAGTGCGATACTAGCGGGACTAGATACGCAGTATTTT. This translates into CSAILAGLDTQYF.

V is TRBV29-1 and J is TRBJ2-5; D is perhaps TRBD2 (5 bases). Looked up from germline, CDR1 is SQVTM and CDR2 is ANQGSEA. V was trimmed by 0 bases and J by 5 bases, leaving 13 bases between them. The CDR3 sequence is 14 residues long. The CDR3 loop reads CSVEDRRRRETQYF. The CDR3, as DNA: TGCAGCGTTGAAGATAGGAGACGGAGGGAGACCCAGTACTTC. Complete variable domain (other parts from reference TRBV29-1 and TRBJ2-5): SAVISQKPSRDICQRGTSLTIQCQVDSQVTMMFWYRQQPGQSLTLIATANQGSEATYESGFVIDKFPISRPNLTFSTLTVSNMSPEDSSIYLCSVEDRRRRETQYFGPGTRLLVL.

The genes are TRBV19 and TRBJ1-6; no clear D gene. CDR1 LNHDA and CDR2 SQIVND come from the germline V gene (reference sequence). The V gene lost 3 bases and the J gene lost 5 bases, with 8 bases spanning the gap. The CDR3 spans 14 residues. The CDR3 DNA reads TGTGCCAGTAGTATGGGTACAGATAATTCACCCCTCCACTTT. It specifies CASSMGTDNSPLHF.

The V and J genes are TRBV19 and TRBJ2-1; 7 bases map to TRBD1. Trimming took 3 bases from V and 7 from J; bases not matched to a gene: 3. This CDR3 has 13 amino acids. Germline lookup yields CDR1 LNHDA and CDR2 SQIVND (reference sequence). The CDR3 reads CASSIGDRNEQFF. For the CDR3, the DNA is TGTGCCAGTAGTATCGGGGACAGAAATGAGCAGTTCTTC.

This clonotype was observed a few times. This sequence joins TRBV4-2 and TRBJ2-1; 9 bases match TRBD2. The CDR3 has 20 amino acids. Per the germline V gene, CDR1 is LGHNA and CDR2 is YNFKEQ. The J segment lost 4 bases and the V segment lost 3 bases, leaving 19 bases of the junction unmatched. The CDR3 spells CASSHLPGSRLAGDYNEQFF. The CDR3 DNA reads TGTGCCAGCAGCCATCTACCCGGATCCCGTTTAGCGGGAGATTACAATGAGCAGTTCTTC.

This clonotype came up a few times. The genes are TRBV5-1 and TRBJ2-3; 9 positions agree with TRBD2. The V segment lost 4 bases and the J segment 2 bases; nucleotides outside the gene matches: 8. This CDR3 region has 16 residues. Germline values: CDR1 SGHRS, CDR2 YFSETQ. This CDR3 is CASSGGLAQPTDTQYF. CDR3 nucleotide sequence: TGCGCCAGCAGCGGGGGACTAGCCCAACCCACAGATACGCAGTATTTT.

This clonotype was observed a few times. The gene calls are TRBV6-2 or TRBV6-3 and TRBJ1-1; a weak D match, TRBD1 (6 bases). Germline CDR1 reads MNHEY; CDR2 reads SVGEGT. V was trimmed by 4 bases and J by 6 bases, leaving 18 bases between them. The CDR3 is 15 amino acids. CDR3 amino acids: CASSLRGGPYAEAFF. CDR3 sequence (DNA): TGTGCCAGCAGTTTGAGGGGGGGACCCTACGCTGAAGCTTTCTTT.

Concerning this clonotype itself: An end of the junction does not agree with germline; a read error may underlie this. This CDR3 reads CASSLVGGNYYNEQFF. In DNA, the CDR3 is TGTGCCAGCAGCTTGGTGGGCGGGAATTACTACAATGAGCAGTTCTTC. The chain recombines TRBV5-3 with TRBJ2-1; tentative D call: TRBD2 (6 bases). TRBV5-3 carries the ORF label, with uncertain function. The CDR3 runs 16 residues.